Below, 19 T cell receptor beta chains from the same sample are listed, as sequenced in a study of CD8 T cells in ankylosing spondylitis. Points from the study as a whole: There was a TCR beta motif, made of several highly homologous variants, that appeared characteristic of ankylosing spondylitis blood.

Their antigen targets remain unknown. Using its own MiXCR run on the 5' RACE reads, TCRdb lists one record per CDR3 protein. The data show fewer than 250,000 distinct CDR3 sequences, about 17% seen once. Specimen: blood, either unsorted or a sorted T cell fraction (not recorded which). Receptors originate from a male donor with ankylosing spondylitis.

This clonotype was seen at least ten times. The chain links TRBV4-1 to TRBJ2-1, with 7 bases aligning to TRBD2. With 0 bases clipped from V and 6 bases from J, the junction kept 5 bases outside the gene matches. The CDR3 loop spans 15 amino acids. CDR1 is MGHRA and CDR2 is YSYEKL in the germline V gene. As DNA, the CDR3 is TGCGCCAGCAGCCAAGAAGCGGGATATTTCAATGAGCAGTTCTTC. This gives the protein CASSQEAGYFNEQFF.

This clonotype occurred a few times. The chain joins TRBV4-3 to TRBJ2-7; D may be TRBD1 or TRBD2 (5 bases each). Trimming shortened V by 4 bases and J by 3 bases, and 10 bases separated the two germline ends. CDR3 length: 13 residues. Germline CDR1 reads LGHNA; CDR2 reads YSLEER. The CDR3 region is CASSLGPLYEQYF. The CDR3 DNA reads TGCGCCAGCAGCCTGGGACCACTCTACGAGCAGTACTTC.

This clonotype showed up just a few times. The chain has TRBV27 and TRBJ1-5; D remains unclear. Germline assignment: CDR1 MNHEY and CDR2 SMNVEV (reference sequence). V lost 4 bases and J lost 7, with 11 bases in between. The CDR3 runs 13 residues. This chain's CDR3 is CASSYTVGQPQHF. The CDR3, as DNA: TGTGCCAGCAGTTACACAGTCGGACAGCCCCAGCATTTT.

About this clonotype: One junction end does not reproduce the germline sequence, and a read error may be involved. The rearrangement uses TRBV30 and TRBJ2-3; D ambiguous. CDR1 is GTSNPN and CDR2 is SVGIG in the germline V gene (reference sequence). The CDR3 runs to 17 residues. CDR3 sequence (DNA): TGTGCCTGGAATGAAGAACGGACGGGTTGGGTTACAGAAACGCAGTATTTT. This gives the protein CAWNEERTGWVTETQYF. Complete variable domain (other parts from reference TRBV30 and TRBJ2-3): SQTIHQWPATLVQPVGSPLSLECTVEGTSNPNLYWYRQAAGRGLQLLFYSVGIGQISSEVPQNLSASRPQDRQFILSSKKLLLSDSGFYLCAWNEERTGWVTETQYFGPGTRLTVL.

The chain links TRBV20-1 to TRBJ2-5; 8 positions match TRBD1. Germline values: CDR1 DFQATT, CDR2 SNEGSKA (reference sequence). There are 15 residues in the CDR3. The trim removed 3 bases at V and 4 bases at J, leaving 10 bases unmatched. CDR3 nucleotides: TGCAGTGCTAGGGGGGTGGCAGGGGGCGGAGAGACCCAGTACTTC. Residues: CSARGVAGGGETQYF.

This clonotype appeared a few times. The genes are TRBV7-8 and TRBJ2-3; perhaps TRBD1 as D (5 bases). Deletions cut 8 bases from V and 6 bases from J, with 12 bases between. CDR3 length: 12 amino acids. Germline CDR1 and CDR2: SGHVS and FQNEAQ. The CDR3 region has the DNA TGTGCCAGCGAGCAGGGTGGGGATACGCAGTATTTT. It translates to CASEQGGDTQYF. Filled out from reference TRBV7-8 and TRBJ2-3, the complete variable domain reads GAGVSQSPRYKVAKRGQDVALRCDPISGHVSLFWYQQALGQGPEFLTYFQNEAQLDKSGLPSDRFFAERPEGSVSTLKIQRTQQEDSAVYLCASEQGGDTQYFGPGTRLTVL.

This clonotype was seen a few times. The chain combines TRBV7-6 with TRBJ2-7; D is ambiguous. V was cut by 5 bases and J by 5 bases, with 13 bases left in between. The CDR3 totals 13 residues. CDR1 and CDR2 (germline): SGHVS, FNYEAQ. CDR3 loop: CASSILGSDEQYF. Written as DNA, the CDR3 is TGTGCCAGCAGCATCCTGGGTTCCGACGAGCAGTACTTC.

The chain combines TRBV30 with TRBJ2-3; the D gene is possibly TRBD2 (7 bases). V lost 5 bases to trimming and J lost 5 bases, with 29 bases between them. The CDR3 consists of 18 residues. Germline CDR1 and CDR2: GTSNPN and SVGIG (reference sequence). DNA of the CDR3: TGTGCCTGGTCTAGGACGGGGGGCTCCAGGCGACCCGGAGATACGCAGTATTTT. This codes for CAWSRTGGSRRPGDTQYF. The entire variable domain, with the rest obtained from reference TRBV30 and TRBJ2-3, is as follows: SQTIHQWPATLVQPVGSPLSLECTVEGTSNPNLYWYRQAAGRGLQLLFYSVGIGQISSEVPQNLSASRPQDRQFILSSKKLLLSDSGFYLCAWSRTGGSRRPGDTQYFGPGTRLTVL.

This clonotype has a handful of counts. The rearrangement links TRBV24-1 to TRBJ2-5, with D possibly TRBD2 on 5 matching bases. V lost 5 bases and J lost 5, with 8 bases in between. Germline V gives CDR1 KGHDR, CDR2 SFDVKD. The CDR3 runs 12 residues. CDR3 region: CATSVGGETQYF. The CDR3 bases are TGTGCCACCAGTGTGGGCGGGGAGACCCAGTACTTC.

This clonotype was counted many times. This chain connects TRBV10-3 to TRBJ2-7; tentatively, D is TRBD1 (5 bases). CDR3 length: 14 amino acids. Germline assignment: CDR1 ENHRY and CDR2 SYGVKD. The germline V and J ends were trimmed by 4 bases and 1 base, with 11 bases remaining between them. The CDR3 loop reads CAISGSTESYEQYF. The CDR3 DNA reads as TGTGCCATCAGTGGTTCGACAGAGTCCTACGAGCAGTACTTC.

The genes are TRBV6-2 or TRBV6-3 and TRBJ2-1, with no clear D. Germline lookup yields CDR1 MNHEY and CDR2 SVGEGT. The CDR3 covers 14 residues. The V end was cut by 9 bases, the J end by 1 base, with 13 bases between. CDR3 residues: CASHGIRSYNEQFF. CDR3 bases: TGTGCCAGTCATGGTATAAGGTCCTACAATGAGCAGTTCTTC.

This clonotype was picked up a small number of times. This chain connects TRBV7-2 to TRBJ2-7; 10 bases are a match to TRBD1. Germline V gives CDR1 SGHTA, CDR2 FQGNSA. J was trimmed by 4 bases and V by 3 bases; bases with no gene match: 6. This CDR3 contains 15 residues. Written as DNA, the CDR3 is TGTGCCAGCAGCTTGGGGACAGGGGAAGGGTACGAGCAGTACTTC. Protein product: CASSLGTGEGYEQYF. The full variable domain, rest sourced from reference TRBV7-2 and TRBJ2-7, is GAGVSQSPSNKVTEKGKDVELRCDPISGHTALYWYRQSLGQGLEFLIYFQGNSAPDKSGLPSDRFSAERTGGSVSTLTIQRTQQEDSAVYLCASSLGTGEGYEQYFGPGTRLTVT.

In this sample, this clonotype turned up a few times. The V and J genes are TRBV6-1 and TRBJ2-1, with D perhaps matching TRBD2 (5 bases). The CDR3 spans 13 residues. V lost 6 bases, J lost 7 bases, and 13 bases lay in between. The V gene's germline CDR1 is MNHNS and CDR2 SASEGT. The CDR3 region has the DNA TGTGCCAGCAGACCATTTGGCGGGAATGAGCAGTTCTTC. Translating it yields CASRPFGGNEQFF.

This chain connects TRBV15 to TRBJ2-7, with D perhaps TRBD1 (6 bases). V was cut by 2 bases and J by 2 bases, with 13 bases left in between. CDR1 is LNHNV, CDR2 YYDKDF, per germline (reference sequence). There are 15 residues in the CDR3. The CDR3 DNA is TGTGCCACCAGCAGACAGCTGACAGGCACCTACGAGCAGTACTTC. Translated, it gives CATSRQLTGTYEQYF.

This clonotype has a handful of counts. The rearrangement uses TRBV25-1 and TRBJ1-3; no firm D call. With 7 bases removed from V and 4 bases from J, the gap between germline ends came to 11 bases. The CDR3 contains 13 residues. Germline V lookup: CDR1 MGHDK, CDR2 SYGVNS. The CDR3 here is CASTPEGGNTIYF. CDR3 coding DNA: TGTGCCAGCACCCCTGAGGGAGGAAACACCATATATTTT. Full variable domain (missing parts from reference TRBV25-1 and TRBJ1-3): EADIYQTPRYLVIGTGKKITLECSQTMGHDKMYWYQQDPGMELHLIHYSYGVNSTEKGDLSSESTVSRIRTEHFPLTLESARPSHTSQYLCASTPEGGNTIYFGEGSWLTVV.

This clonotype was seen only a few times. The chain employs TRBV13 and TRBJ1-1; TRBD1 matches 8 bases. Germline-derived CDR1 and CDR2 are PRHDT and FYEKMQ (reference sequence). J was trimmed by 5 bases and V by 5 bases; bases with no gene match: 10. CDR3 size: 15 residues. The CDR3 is CASSPSDRGRTEAFF. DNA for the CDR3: TGTGCCAGCAGCCCATCCGACAGGGGAAGGACTGAAGCTTTCTTT.

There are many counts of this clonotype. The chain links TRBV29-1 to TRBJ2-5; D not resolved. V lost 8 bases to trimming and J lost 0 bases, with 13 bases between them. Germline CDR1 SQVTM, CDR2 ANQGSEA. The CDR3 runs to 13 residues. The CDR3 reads CSWLKVNQETQYF. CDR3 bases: TGCAGCTGGCTCAAAGTTAACCAAGAGACCCAGTACTTC.

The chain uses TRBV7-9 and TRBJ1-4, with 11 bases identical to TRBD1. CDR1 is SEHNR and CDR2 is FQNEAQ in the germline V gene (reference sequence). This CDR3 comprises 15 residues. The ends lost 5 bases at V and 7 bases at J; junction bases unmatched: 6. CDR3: CASSPGQGAGEKLFF. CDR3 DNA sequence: TGTGCCAGCAGCCCTGGACAGGGGGCAGGTGAAAAACTGTTTTTT. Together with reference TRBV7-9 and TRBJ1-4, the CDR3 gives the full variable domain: DTGVSQNPRHKITKRGQNVTFRCDPISEHNRLYWYRQTLGQGPEFLTYFQNEAQLEKSRLLSDRFSAERPKGSFSTLEIQRTEQGDSAMYLCASSPGQGAGEKLFFGSGTQLSVL.

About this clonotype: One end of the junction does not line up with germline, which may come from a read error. The CDR3 coding sequence is TGTGCCAGCTGTTTAGCTGCCCCGACAGGGTTGAGTTCTAACGAAAAACTGTTTTTT. This translates into CASCLAAPTGLSSNEKLFF. The V call is TRBV12-3 or TRBV12-4, the J call TRBJ1-4; 7 bases line up with TRBD1. This CDR3 region has 19 residues.